This T cell receptor (beta chain) is from a study of shared clonotypes between healthy human individuals. Background on the study: Aged 18 to 49, the donors were a couple of women and a few men. General study results and limits: Few donors limited the genetic and exposure-history diversity represented.

The CDR3 is 15 residues long. Germline values: CDR1 SGHTA, CDR2 FQGTGA. Trimming took off 5 bases at V and 1 base at J, with 12 bases between the two ends. The assay was carried out at the deep level. Original processing methods: From ImmunoSEQ came sequences covering only the junction and carrying no quality scores, so filtering differed. Sequencing was performed with immunoSEQ multiplex PCR; in TCRdb, only in-frame clones are kept and a portion is missing. V and J calls and clone size are as listed in that table; D and trimming were resolved from the DNA. The sample lists roughly 480,000 clones, 79% seen once, with about 12% in the top ten. For this clone: Its antigen is undetermined.

The sequenced sample was PBMCs. V usage is TRBV7-3 and J usage is TRBJ2-1; D possibly corresponds to TRBD2 (6 bases). This receptor was identified in a woman in her 40s in good health. Some clones in this sample may be carry-over from other donors' samples. CDR3 in amino acids: CASSHVLASYNEQFF. As DNA, the CDR3 is TGTGCCAGCAGCCACGTTCTAGCGTCCTACAATGAGCAGTTCTTC.